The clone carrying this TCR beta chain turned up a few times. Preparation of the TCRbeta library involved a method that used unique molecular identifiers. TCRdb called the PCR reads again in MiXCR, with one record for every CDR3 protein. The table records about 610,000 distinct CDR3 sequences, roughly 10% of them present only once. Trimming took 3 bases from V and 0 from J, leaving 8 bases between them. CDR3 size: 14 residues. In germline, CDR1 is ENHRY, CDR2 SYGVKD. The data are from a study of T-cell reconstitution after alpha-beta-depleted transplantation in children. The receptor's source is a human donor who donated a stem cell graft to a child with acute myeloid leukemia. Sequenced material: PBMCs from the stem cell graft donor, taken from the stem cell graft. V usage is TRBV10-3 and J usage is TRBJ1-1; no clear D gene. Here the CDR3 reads CAISEEVMNTEAFF. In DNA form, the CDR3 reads TGTGCCATCAGTGAAGAAGTCATGAACACTGAAGCTTTCTTT.